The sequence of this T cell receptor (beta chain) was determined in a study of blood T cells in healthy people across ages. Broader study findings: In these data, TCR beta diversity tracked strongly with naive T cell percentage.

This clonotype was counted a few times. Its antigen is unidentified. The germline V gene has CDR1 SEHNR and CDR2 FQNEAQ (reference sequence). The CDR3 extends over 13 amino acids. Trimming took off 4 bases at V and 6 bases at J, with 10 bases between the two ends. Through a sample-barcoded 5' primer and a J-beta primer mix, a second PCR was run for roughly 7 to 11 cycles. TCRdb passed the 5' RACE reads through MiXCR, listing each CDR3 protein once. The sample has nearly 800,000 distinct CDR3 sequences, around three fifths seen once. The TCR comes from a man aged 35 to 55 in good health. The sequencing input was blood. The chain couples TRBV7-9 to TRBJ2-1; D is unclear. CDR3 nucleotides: TGTGCCAGCAGCTCTCCGGTCTTCAATGAGCAGTTCTTC. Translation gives CASSSPVFNEQFF.